This T cell receptor (beta chain) originates from a study of metastatic and nonmetastatic thyroid tumors. Germline CDR1 LGHDT, CDR2 YNNKEL (reference sequence). The CDR3 has 14 residues. This clone was counted once. An end of the junction does not agree with germline; a read error may underlie this. TCRdb re-processed the PCR reads through MiXCR. This sample has 40,000 or so clones, with about 25% found just once. All patients were untreated before thyroid surgery. The chain uses TRBV3-1 and TRBJ2-7; D gene unclear. Sequenced input: blood. The clonotype was recovered from a female donor with papillary thyroid cancer or a benign thyroid nodule (not recorded which). Some clones in this sample may be carry-over from other donors' samples. This chain's CDR3 is CASSQTAIGCERYF. The CDR3 DNA follows: TGTGCCAGCAGCCAGACCGCTATAGGTTGCGAGCGGTACTTC.